A single sample gave rise to the 29 T cell receptor beta chains below, sequenced in a study of CD8+ T cells in alopecia areata. The treatment here: oral pan-JAK inhibitor, 5-10 mg twice daily. As the sequencing template, cDNA was produced by extracting RNA and reverse transcribing it. Assay: immunoSEQ multiplex PCR; the TCRdb copy retains only in-frame clones and omits some. The repertoire holds over 150,000 clones, with approximately 53% as singletons. This sample comprised CD8+ T cells sorted from blood, obtained at week 24, from a patient treated with tofacitinib. Every receptor here comes from a human donor with alopecia areata.

This clone was picked up a small number of times. This chain connects TRBV29-1 to TRBJ1-2; D may be TRBD1 (5 bases). CDR1 SQVTM and CDR2 ANQGSEA come from the germline V gene. V lost 3 bases and J lost 4, with 6 bases in between. The length of the CDR3 is 11 residues. CDR3 protein: CSVDRAYGYTF. For the CDR3, the DNA is TGCAGCGTTGACAGGGCCTATGGCTACACCTTC. Combining the CDR3 with reference TRBV29-1 and TRBJ1-2 gives the whole variable domain SAVISQKPSRDICQRGTSLTIQCQVDSQVTMMFWYRQQPGQSLTLIATANQGSEATYESGFVIDKFPISRPNLTFSTLTVSNMSPEDSSIYLCSVDRAYGYTFGSGTRLTVV.

This sequence joins TRBV6-6 and TRBJ1-6; D is unclear. Germline CDR1 reads MNHNY; CDR2 reads SVGAGI (reference sequence). The CDR3 has 13 amino acids. Trimming took 10 bases from V and 10 from J, leaving 17 bases between them. This CDR3 is CATFGGFDSPLHF. The CDR3, as DNA: TGTGCCACCTTCGGAGGATTTGACTCACCCCTCCACTTT.

The DNA of the CDR3 is TGTGCCAGCAGCAGGGGAGCTTACGAGCAGTACTTC. It specifies CASSRGAYEQYF. The gene calls are TRBV6-1 and TRBJ2-7; a weak D match, TRBD1 (6 bases). The CDR3 has 12 residues. CDR1 is MNHNS and CDR2 is SASEGT in the germline V gene. Between the trimmed V and J ends, which lost 6 bases and 4 bases, there was a span of 10 bases.

This clone has a handful of counts. This chain connects TRBV10-3 to TRBJ2-1, with 11 bases lining up with TRBD2. The germline V gene encodes CDR1 ENHRY and CDR2 SYGVKD. CDR3 length: 17 amino acids. The V and J ends lost 9 bases and 4 bases, in that order; junction bases with no gene match: 14. In DNA, the CDR3 is TGTGCCATAGCTTCTAGCGGGGGGCCAACCCCTTACAATGAGCAGTTCTTC. Its translation is CAIASSGGPTPYNEQFF.

The V and J genes are TRBV5-5 and TRBJ2-3; TRBD2 aligns across 14 bases. The CDR3 extends over 18 amino acids. Germline V gives CDR1 SGHKS, CDR2 YYEKEE (reference sequence). Trimming removed 3 bases from V and 0 bases from J; junction bases left unmatched: 6. The CDR3 reads CASSSEGLAGASTDTQYF. The CDR3 DNA is TGTGCCAGCAGCTCCGAGGGACTAGCGGGGGCTAGCACAGATACGCAGTATTTT.

The chain uses TRBV29-1 and TRBJ1-2; possible D gene TRBD1, 5 bases. Germline V lookup: CDR1 SQVTM, CDR2 ANQGSEA. The V gene lost 0 bases and the J gene lost 6 bases, with 11 bases spanning the gap. This CDR3 spans 13 amino acids. CDR3 sequence reads: CSVEDGGLNGYTF. The CDR3 coding sequence is TGCAGCGTTGAAGATGGGGGTCTGAATGGCTACACCTTC.

This clone showed up just once. The J gene is TRBJ1-2, the V gene TRBV9; D may be TRBD1 (6 bases). V lost 4 bases and J 6 bases, leaving 13 bases between the germline ends. The CDR3 spans 13 residues. Germline CDR1 reads SGDLS; CDR2 reads YYNGEE. CDR3 region: CASSLNRDHGYTF. Written as DNA, the CDR3 is TGTGCCAGCAGCTTAAACAGGGATCATGGCTACACCTTC.

CDR3 amino acids: CSVSTSGHEQYF. Here the CDR3 DNA reads TGCAGCGTTAGTACTAGCGGCCACGAGCAGTACTTC. The rearrangement links TRBV29-1 to TRBJ2-7; 8 nucleotides agree with TRBD2. V shed 5 bases, J shed 5 bases, and the junction held 5 bases outside the gene matches. The CDR3 spans 12 residues. CDR1 SQVTM and CDR2 ANQGSEA come from the germline V gene.

J is TRBJ2-7 and V is TRBV9; D ambiguous. The germline V gene has CDR1 SGDLS and CDR2 YYNGEE. V shed 3 bases and J shed 6 bases, with 10 bases lying between them. This CDR3 has 12 residues. The chain's CDR3 is CASSGRSGEQYF. The CDR3 nucleotides read TGTGCCAGCAGCGGGCGGTCCGGCGAGCAGTACTTC.

This chain uses TRBV4-1 with TRBJ2-7, with D perhaps TRBD2 (6 bases). Between the trimmed V and J ends, which lost 1 base and 3 bases, there was a span of 10 bases. The CDR3 runs to 14 residues. CDR1 MGHRA and CDR2 YSYEKL come from the germline V gene. The CDR3 here is CASSQAQGGYEQYF. CDR3 in DNA: TGCGCCAGCAGCCAAGCGCAGGGAGGCTACGAGCAGTACTTC.

CDR3 bases: TGTGCCAGTTCTAGCGGGGGCCGCACAGATACGCAGTATTTT. Translation gives CASSSGGRTDTQYF. J is TRBJ2-3 and V is TRBV6-5; 10 bases match TRBD2. The CDR3 is made up of 14 amino acids. Germline trimming cut 9 bases from V and 1 base from J; bases unmatched to any gene: 4. The germline CDR1 and CDR2 sequences are MNHEY and SVGAGI.

This chain uses TRBV5-1 with TRBJ1-1, with 11 bases matching TRBD1. This CDR3 region has 16 residues. V lost 1 base to trimming and J lost 6 bases; unmatched junction nucleotides: 8. CDR1 and CDR2 (germline): SGHRS, YFSETQ. This CDR3 reads CASSLPGTGGGAEAFF. Here the CDR3 DNA reads TGCGCCAGCAGCTTGCCCGGGACAGGGGGTGGGGCTGAAGCTTTCTTT. The whole variable domain, remainder taken from reference TRBV5-1 and TRBJ1-1, is KAGVTQTPRYLIKTRGQQVTLSCSPISGHRSVSWYQQTPGQGLQFLFEYFSETQRNKGNFPGRFSGRQFSNSRSEMNVSTLELGDSALYLCASSLPGTGGGAEAFFGQGTRLTVV.

The chain links TRBV9 to TRBJ1-1; D may be TRBD1 (6 bases). There are 12 residues in the CDR3. V was cut by 0 bases and J by 7 bases, with 7 bases left in between. Germline CDR1 reads SGDLS; CDR2 reads YYNGEE. CDR3 loop: CASSVVDSEAFF. CDR3 nucleotide sequence: TGTGCCAGCAGCGTAGTGGACAGTGAAGCTTTCTTT.

CDR3 coding DNA: TGCAGCGTTGAGTTAGGTGGAGGGTCCTACGAGCAGTACTTC. As protein: CSVELGGGSYEQYF. The chain recombines TRBV29-1 with TRBJ2-7, with D perhaps TRBD2 (6 bases). V was trimmed by 3 bases and J by 1 base, leaving 13 bases between them. The germline V gene has CDR1 SQVTM and CDR2 ANQGSEA. The CDR3 is 14 amino acids.

This clone was counted between two and nine times. The chain recombines TRBV29-1 with TRBJ1-2, with D tentatively TRBD1 (6 bases). V was pared by 4 bases and J by 8 bases, with 14 bases between. There are 12 residues in the CDR3. CDR1 and CDR2 (germline): SQVTM, ANQGSEA. The CDR3 nucleotides are TGCAGCGTTGCTCAGGGGTCGGGAGGCTACACCTTC. It encodes CSVAQGSGGYTF. Looking up the rest from reference TRBV29-1 and TRBJ1-2 gives the full variable domain: SAVISQKPSRDICQRGTSLTIQCQVDSQVTMMFWYRQQPGQSLTLIATANQGSEATYESGFVIDKFPISRPNLTFSTLTVSNMSPEDSSIYLCSVAQGSGGYTFGSGTRLTVV.

The chain employs TRBV29-1 and TRBJ2-7; TRBD1 matches 10 bases. The CDR3 contains 14 residues. Trimming removed 6 bases from V and 2 bases from J; junction bases left unmatched: 7. In germline, CDR1 is SQVTM, CDR2 ANQGSEA. CDR3 sequence (DNA): TGCAGCGTGAGGGGGACAGGGGAGACCTACGAGCAGTACTTC. This gives the protein CSVRGTGETYEQYF.

The rearrangement uses TRBV13 and TRBJ1-1; D uncertain. The CDR3 totals 13 residues. CDR1 and CDR2 from the germline V gene are PRHDT and FYEKMQ (reference sequence). V gave up 5 bases and J gave up 7 bases, with 14 bases separating them. CDR3 sequence (DNA): TGTGCCAGCAGCCAGCGACCGGGCGGTGAAGCTTTCTTT. Residues: CASSQRPGGEAFF.

This clone was seen only a few times. This specimen includes other DNA sequences encoding the same CDR3. V is TRBV6-6 and J is TRBJ2-2; D not resolved. CDR1 is MNHNY and CDR2 is SVGAGI in the germline V gene (reference sequence). V shed 5 bases and J shed 3 bases, with 1 base lying between them. The CDR3 covers 11 residues. The CDR3 loop is CASSDTGELFF. The CDR3 nucleotides are TGTGCCAGCAGTGACACCGGGGAGCTGTTTTTT.

This rearrangement joins TRBV19 to TRBJ2-4; possibly TRBD1 or TRBD2 for D (5 bases each). The CDR3 covers 16 residues. Germline V lookup: CDR1 LNHDA, CDR2 SQIVND (reference sequence). V was clipped by 6 bases and J by 7 bases, with 22 bases between them. The CDR3 here is CASRTRGEGVQNIQYF. The CDR3 DNA reads as TGTGCCAGTAGGACCAGAGGGGAAGGAGTACAGAACATTCAGTACTTC.

A remark on this clone: Other DNA sequences in this sample translate to the same CDR3. The CDR3 loop reads CASSEGYEQYF. CDR3 coding DNA: TGCGCCAGCAGCGAAGGCTACGAGCAGTACTTC. The chain couples TRBV5-1 to TRBJ2-7; D remains unclear. This CDR3 has 11 residues. Germline CDR1 SGHRS, CDR2 YFSETQ. V lost 4 bases, J lost 3 bases, and 5 bases lay in between.

This clone has just a few counts. This sequence joins TRBV29-1 and TRBJ2-6; D is unclear. This CDR3 region has 14 residues. Trimming removed 4 bases from V and 0 bases from J, with 7 bases in between. Germline loops: CDR1 SQVTM, CDR2 ANQGSEA. The CDR3 here is CSVVGLSGANVLTF. DNA of the CDR3: TGCAGCGTTGTGGGTCTCTCTGGGGCCAACGTCCTGACTTTC.

The V gene is TRBV9, the J gene TRBJ1-6; D possibly corresponds to TRBD1 (5 bases). The CDR3 covers 17 residues. Germline-derived CDR1 and CDR2 are SGDLS and YYNGEE. Trimming removed 4 bases from V and 7 bases from J, with 21 bases in between. The DNA of the CDR3 is TGTGCCAGCAGCCCCCGCTCCGGGGCCGTGGGGAATTCACCCCTCCACTTT. The encoded protein is CASSPRSGAVGNSPLHF.

The chain links TRBV4-3 to TRBJ1-2; no reliable D call. There are 16 residues in the CDR3. V was shortened by 0 bases and J by 8 bases, with 19 bases between the two germline ends. Germline loops: CDR1 LGHNA, CDR2 YSLEER. The CDR3 DNA reads TGCGCCAGCAGCCAAGACCCACAGATGAAGCATACCGGCTACACCTTC. Translation: CASSQDPQMKHTGYTF.

This clone was recorded a few times. The CDR3 DNA is TGTGCCAGCAGCTTAGGGCAGGGAAACAATTCACCCCTCCACTTT. Its protein is CASSLGQGNNSPLHF. The chain couples TRBV7-9 to TRBJ1-6, with a possible D match to TRBD1 (5 bases). CDR1 is SEHNR and CDR2 is FQNEAQ in the germline V gene (reference sequence). CDR3 length equals 15 residues. Trimming left V 1 base short and J 7 bases short, with 11 bases between. The whole variable domain, filled in from reference TRBV7-9 and TRBJ1-6, reads DTGVSQNPRHKITKRGQNVTFRCDPISEHNRLYWYRQTLGQGPEFLTYFQNEAQLEKSRLLSDRFSAERPKGSFSTLEIQRTEQGDSAMYLCASSLGQGNNSPLHFGNGTRLTVT.

This clone was counted a few times. This chain links TRBV10-3 with TRBJ2-7; D not certain. V lost 6 bases and J 1 base, leaving 7 bases between the germline ends. The CDR3 consists of 12 residues. Germline CDR1 and CDR2: ENHRY and SYGVKD. In nucleotides, the CDR3 is TGTGCCATCAGAGACTCATCCTACGAGCAGTACTTC. Translating gives CAIRDSSYEQYF.

The rearrangement uses TRBV5-1 and TRBJ2-1; TRBD1 agrees at 11 bases. CDR3 size: 16 residues. The germline CDR1 and CDR2 sequences are SGHRS and YFSETQ. V lost 4 bases, J lost 2 bases, and 5 bases stayed unmatched. The CDR3: CASSLEGQGAYNEQFF. CDR3 bases: TGCGCCAGCAGCCTTGAGGGACAGGGGGCCTACAATGAGCAGTTCTTC.

The table lists this clone with a few counts. V gene TRBV4-3 combines with J gene TRBJ2-7, with D uncertain. From germline, CDR1 is LGHNA and CDR2 YSLEER. V lost 4 bases to trimming and J lost 5 bases, with 12 bases between them. The length of the CDR3 is 13 residues. CDR3 residues: CASSLGPENEQYF. The DNA for the CDR3 is TGCGCCAGCAGCCTCGGGCCCGAAAACGAGCAGTACTTC.

The table lists this clone with a few counts. The chain couples TRBV12-5 to TRBJ1-1; TRBD1 is a possible D gene (6 bases). The germline CDR1 and CDR2 sequences are LGHNT and FRNRAP. V lost 3 bases, J lost 4 bases, and 9 bases lay in between. The CDR3 has 13 amino acids. The CDR3 region is CASGFGGGTEAFF. The CDR3 bases are TGTGCTAGTGGTTTCGGAGGGGGCACTGAAGCTTTCTTT. The complete variable domain, with remaining parts taken from reference TRBV12-5 and TRBJ1-1, reads DARVTQTPRHKVTEMGQEVTMRCQPILGHNTVFWYRQTMMQGLELLAYFRNRAPLDDSGMPKDRFSAEMPDATLATLKIQPSEPRDSAVYFCASGFGGGTEAFFGQGTRLTVV.

This chain connects TRBV7-6 to TRBJ2-5; D tentatively reads TRBD1 or TRBD2 (5 bases each). The CDR3 totals 15 residues. The V end was cut by 0 bases, the J end by 2 bases, with 10 bases between. CDR1 is SGHVS and CDR2 is FNYEAQ in the germline V gene. As DNA, the CDR3 is TGTGCCAGCAGCTTAGCTCCCTGGGGGCAAGAGACCCAGTACTTC. It specifies CASSLAPWGQETQYF.